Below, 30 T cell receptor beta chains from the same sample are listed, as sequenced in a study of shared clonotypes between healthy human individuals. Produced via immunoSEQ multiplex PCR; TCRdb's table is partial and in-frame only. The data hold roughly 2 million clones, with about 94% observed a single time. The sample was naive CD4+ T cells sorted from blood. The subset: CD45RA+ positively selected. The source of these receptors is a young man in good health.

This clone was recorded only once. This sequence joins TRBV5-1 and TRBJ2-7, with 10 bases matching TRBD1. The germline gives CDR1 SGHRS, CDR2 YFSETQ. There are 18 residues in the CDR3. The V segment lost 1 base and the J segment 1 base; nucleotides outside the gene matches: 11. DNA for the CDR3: TGCGCCAGCAGCTTGCCGCGGGGACAGGGGCCCCCTTCCTACGAGCAGTACTTC. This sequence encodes CASSLPRGQGPPSYEQYF.

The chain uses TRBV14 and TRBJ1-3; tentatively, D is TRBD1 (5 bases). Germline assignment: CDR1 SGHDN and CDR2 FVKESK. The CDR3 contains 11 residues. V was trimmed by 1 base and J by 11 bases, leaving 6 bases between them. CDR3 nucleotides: TGTGCCAGCAGCCAAGGGACATCCATATATTTT. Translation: CASSQGTSIYF. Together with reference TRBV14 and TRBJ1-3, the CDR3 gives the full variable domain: EAGVTQFPSHSVIEKGQTVTLRCDPISGHDNLYWYRRVMGKEIKFLLHFVKESKQDESGMPNNRFLAERTGGTYSTLKVQPAELEDSGVYFCASSQGTSIYFGEGSWLTVV.

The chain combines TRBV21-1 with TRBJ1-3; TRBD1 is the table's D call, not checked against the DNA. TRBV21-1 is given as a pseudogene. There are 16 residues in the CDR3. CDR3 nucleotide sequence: TGTGCCAGCAGCAAAGGACATTTCAGCTCTGGAAACACCATATATTTT. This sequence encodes CASSKGHFSSGNTIYF.

CDR3 sequence (DNA): TGTGCCACCAGGCGGGACACTGAAGCTTTCTTT. This translates into CATRRDTEAFF. This chain joins TRBV6-1 and TRBJ1-1; D gene uncertain. CDR1 is MNHNS, CDR2 SASEGT, per germline. The CDR3 spans 11 residues. V gave up 10 bases and J gave up 3 bases, with 9 bases separating them.

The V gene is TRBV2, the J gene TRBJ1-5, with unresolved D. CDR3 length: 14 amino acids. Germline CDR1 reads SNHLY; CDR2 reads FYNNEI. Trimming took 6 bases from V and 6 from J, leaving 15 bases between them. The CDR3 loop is CASRAGGNLQPQHF. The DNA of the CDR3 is TGTGCCAGCAGGGCAGGAGGCAACCTTCAGCCCCAGCATTTT.

The CDR3 DNA follows: TGTGCCAGCCTCCCAGGAAGACTTGACTATGGCTACACCTTC. Its translation: CASLPGRLDYGYTF. J is TRBJ1-2 and V is TRBV6-1; D unresolved. Germline CDR1 MNHNS, CDR2 SASEGT. Deletions cut 8 bases from V and 3 bases from J, with 16 bases between. The length of the CDR3 is 14 residues.

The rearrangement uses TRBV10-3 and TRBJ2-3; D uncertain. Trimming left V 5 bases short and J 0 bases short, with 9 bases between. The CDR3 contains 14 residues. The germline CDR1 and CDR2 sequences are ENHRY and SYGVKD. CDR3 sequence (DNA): TGTGCCATCAGTAGGGCGGCCAGCACAGATACGCAGTATTTT. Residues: CAISRAASTDTQYF.

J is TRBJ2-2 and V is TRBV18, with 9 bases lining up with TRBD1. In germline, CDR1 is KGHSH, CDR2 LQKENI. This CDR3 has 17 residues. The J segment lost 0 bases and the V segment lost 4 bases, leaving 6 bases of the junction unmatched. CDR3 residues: CASSRGQGPANTGELFF. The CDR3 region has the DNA TGTGCCAGCTCACGCGGACAGGGGCCGGCGAACACCGGGGAGCTGTTTTTT.

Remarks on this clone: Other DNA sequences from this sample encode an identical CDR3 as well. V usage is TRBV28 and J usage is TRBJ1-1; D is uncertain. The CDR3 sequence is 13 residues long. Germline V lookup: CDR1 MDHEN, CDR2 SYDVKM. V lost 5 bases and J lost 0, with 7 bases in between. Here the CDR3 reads CASSPSVNTEAFF. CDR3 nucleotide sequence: TGTGCCAGCAGTCCCTCAGTGAACACTGAAGCTTTCTTT.

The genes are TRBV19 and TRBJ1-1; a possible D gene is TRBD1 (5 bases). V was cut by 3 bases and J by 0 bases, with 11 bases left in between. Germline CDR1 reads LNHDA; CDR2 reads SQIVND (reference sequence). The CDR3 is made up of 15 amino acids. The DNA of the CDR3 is TGTGCCAGTAGTATTCAGGGTCTGATGAACACTGAAGCTTTCTTT. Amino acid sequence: CASSIQGLMNTEAFF.

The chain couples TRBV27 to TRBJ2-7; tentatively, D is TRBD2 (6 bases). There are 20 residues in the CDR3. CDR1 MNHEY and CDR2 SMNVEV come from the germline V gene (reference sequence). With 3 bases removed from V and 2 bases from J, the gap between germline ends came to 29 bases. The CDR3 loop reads CASSFEPPVPGSASTYEQYF. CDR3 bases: TGTGCCAGCAGTTTTGAACCCCCAGTTCCCGGGAGTGCGTCCACCTACGAGCAGTACTTC.

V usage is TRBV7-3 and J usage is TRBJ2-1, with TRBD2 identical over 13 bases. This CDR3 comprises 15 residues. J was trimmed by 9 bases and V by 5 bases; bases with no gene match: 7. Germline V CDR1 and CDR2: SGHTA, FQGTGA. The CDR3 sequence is CASSPPGLAGSEQFF. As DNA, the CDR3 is TGTGCCAGCAGCCCACCGGGACTAGCGGGGAGTGAGCAGTTCTTC.

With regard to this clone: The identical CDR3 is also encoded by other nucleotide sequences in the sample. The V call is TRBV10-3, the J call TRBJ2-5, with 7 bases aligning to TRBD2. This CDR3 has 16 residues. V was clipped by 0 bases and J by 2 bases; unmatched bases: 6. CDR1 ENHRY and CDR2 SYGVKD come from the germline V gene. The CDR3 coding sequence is TGTGCCATCAGTGAGTCCCTAGGTAGCGGGCAAGAGACCCAGTACTTC. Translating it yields CAISESLGSGQETQYF.

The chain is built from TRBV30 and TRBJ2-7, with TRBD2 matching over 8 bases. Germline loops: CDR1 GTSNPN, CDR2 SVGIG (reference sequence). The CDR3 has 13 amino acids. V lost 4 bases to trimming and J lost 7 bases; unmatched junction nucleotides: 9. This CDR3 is CAWTSGGPGEQYF. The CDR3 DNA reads TGTGCCTGGACGTCGGGGGGGCCAGGGGAGCAGTACTTC.

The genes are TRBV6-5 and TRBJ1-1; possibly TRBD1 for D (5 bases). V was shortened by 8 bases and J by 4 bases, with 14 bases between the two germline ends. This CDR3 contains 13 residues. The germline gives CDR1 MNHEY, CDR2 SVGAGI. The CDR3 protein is CASSGGGSTEAFF. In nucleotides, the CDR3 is TGTGCCAGCTCGGGGGGAGGGAGCACTGAAGCTTTCTTT.

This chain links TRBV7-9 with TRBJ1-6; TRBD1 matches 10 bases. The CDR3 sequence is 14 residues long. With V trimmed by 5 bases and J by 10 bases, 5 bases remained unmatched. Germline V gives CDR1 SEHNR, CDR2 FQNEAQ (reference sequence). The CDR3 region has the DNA TGTGCCAGCAGCACCCGGGACAGGGGATCACCCCTCCACTTT. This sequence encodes CASSTRDRGSPLHF.

The CDR3 DNA reads TGTGCCAGCAGCCCCCGGACAGGTCCGGGGGTAAGCGATGAGCAGTTCTTC. As protein: CASSPRTGPGVSDEQFF. This chain connects TRBV7-2 to TRBJ2-1, with D perhaps matching TRBD1 (7 bases). The V and J ends lost 5 bases and 8 bases respectively, with 25 bases between them. CDR3 length: 17 amino acids. CDR1 SGHTA and CDR2 FQGNSA come from the germline V gene.

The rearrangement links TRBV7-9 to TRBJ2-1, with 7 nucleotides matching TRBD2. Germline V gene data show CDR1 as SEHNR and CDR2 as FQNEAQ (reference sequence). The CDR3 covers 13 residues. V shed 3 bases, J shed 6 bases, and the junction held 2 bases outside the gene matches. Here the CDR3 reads CASSFASGNEQFF. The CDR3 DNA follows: TGTGCCAGCAGCTTCGCTAGCGGCAATGAGCAGTTCTTC.

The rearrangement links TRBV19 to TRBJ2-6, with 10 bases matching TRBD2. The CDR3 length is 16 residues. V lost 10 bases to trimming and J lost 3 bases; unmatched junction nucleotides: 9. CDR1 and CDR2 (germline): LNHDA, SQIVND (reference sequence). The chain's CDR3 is CATSGGVYLGANVLTF. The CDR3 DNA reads TGTGCCACCAGCGGGGGGGTTTACCTTGGGGCCAACGTCCTGACTTTC. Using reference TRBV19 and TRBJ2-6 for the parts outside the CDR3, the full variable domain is DGGITQSPKYLFRKEGQNVTLSCEQNLNHDAMYWYRQDPGQGLRLIYYSQIVNDFQKGDIAEGYSVSREKKESFPLTVTSAQKNPTAFYLCATSGGVYLGANVLTFGAGSRLTVL.

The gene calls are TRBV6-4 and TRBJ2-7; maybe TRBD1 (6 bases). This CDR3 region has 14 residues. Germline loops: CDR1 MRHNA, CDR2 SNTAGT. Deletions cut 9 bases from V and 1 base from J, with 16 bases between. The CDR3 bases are TGTGCCAGAGGCAGGGGCGAGAGGTCCTACGAGCAGTACTTC. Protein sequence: CARGRGERSYEQYF.

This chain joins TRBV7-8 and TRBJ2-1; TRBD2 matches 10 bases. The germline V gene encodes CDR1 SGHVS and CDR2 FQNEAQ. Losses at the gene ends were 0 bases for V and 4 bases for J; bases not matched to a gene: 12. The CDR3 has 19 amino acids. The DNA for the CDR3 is TGTGCCAGCAGCTTAGCCAGCGGCCCAGCGGGAGGGGAGTACAATGAGCAGTTCTTC. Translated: CASSLASGPAGGEYNEQFF.

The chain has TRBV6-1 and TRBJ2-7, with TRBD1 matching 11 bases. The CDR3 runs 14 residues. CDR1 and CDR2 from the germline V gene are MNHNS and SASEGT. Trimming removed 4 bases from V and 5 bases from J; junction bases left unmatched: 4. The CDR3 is CASSGGQGVHEQYF. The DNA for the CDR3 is TGTGCCAGCAGTGGGGGACAGGGGGTGCACGAGCAGTACTTC.

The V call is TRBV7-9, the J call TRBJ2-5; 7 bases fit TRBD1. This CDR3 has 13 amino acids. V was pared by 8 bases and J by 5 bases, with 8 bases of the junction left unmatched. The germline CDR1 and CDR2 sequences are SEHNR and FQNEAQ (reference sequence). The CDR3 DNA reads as TGTGCCAGCGGGGGACAGTCGACCGAGACCCAGTACTTC. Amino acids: CASGGQSTETQYF.

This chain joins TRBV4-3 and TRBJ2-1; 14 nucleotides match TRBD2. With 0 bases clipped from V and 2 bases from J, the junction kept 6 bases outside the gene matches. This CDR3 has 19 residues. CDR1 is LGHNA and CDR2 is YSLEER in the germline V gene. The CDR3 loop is CASSQDLGTSGSTYNEQFF. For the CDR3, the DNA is TGCGCCAGCAGCCAAGATCTGGGGACTAGCGGGAGTACCTACAATGAGCAGTTCTTC.

The CDR3: CASAPLWLGANENTEAFF. The DNA for the CDR3 is TGTGCCAGCGCGCCTTTATGGTTGGGGGCGAATGAGAACACTGAAGCTTTCTTT. The rearrangement links TRBV18 to TRBJ1-1; perhaps TRBD1 as D (6 bases). Germline V gene sequence: CDR1 KGHSH, CDR2 LQKENI. Deletions cut 8 bases from V and 1 base from J, with 26 bases between. This CDR3 has 18 residues.

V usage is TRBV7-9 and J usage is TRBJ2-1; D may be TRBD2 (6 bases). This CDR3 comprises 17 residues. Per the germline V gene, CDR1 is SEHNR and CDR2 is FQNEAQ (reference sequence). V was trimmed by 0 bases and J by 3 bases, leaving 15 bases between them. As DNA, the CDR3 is TGTGCCAGCAGCTTAGCGGGCAGCGGGTTGGGCTACAATGAGCAGTTCTTC. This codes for CASSLAGSGLGYNEQFF.

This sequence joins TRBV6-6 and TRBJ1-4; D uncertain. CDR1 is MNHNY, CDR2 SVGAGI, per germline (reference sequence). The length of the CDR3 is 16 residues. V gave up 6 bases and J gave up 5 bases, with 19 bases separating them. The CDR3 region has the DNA TGTGCCAGCAGCGGCTTCTTATTCGGGGAAAATGAAAAACTGTTTTTT. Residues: CASSGFLFGENEKLFF.

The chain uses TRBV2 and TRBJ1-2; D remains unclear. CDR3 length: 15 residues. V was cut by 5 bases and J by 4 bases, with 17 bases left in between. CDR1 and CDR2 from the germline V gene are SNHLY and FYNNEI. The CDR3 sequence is CASSTSSAASYGYTF. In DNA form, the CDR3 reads TGTGCCAGCAGTACAAGCTCGGCAGCCTCCTATGGCTACACCTTC.

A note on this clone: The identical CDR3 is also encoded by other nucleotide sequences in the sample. The CDR3 spells CASSFTGGNEKLFF. CDR3 bases: TGCGCCAGCAGCTTTACAGGGGGAAATGAAAAACTGTTTTTT. The gene calls are TRBV5-1 and TRBJ1-4, with 8 bases that match TRBD1. Germline trimming cut 2 bases from V and 5 bases from J; bases unmatched to any gene: 2. The germline gives CDR1 SGHRS, CDR2 YFSETQ. This CDR3 comprises 14 residues.

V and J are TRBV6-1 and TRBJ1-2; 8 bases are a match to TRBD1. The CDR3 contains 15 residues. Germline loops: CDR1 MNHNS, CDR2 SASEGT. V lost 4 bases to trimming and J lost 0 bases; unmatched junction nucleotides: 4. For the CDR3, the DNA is TGTGCCAGCAGTGGCCAGGGGGCACCTAACTATGGCTACACCTTC. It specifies CASSGQGAPNYGYTF.